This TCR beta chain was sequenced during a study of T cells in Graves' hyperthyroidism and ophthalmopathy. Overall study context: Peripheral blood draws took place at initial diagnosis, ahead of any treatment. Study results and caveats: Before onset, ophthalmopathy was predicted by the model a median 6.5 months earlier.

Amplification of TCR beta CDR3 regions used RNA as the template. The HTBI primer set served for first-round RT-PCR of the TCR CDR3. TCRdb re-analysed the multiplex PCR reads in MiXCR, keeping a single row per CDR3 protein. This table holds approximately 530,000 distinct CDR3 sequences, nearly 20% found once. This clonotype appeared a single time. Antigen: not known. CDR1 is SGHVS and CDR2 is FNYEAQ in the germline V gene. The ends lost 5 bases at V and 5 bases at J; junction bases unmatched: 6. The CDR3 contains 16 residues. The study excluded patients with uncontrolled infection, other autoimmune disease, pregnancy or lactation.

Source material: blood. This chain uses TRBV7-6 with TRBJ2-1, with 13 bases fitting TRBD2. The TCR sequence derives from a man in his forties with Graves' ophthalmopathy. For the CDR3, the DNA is TGTGCCAGCAGCACAGAACTAGCGGGAGGGAACAATGAGCAGTTCTTC. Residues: CASSTELAGGNNEQFF.